Sequencing of this T cell receptor (beta chain) was carried out in a study of blood T cell repertoires in COVID-19 (dated by TCRdb to the early 2020s). For context, the study as a whole: Collaborator samples came from the United States, Italy and Spain and covered acute and convalescent phases of COVID-19. The repertoires were made available in a free public database intended to serve as a resource for research on the immune response to SARS-CoV-2. A de-identified subject ID, COVID-19 status, age in years and sex were almost always included in the sample metadata. Where HLA class I and class II types were available, the types were taken from metadata supplied by the sample provider, not from assay-based typing. The samples were drawn from two sources: the first 160 participants of the ongoing ImmuneRACE study, and fewer than 1,500 subjects contributed by 6 global collaborators. The prospective study material was composed of cDNA or gDNA derived from T cells, B-cell-depleted T cells, or PBMCs. The dataset comprised deeply sampled blood TCRbeta repertoires from subjects exposed to, actively infected with, or recovered from COVID-19. General study outcomes and caveats: The amount of clinical and demographic metadata varied by source and participant and was provided uncurated.

In this sample, this clone turned up once. Its antigen remains unidentified. The record has no base qualities; no much larger clone is one base away. The immunoSEQ Assay, a bias-controlled multiplex PCR, was used to amplify TCRbeta CDR3 regions from genomic DNA. Turning to the authors' computational methods: The number of nucleated cells in each sample was estimated from the amplification of reference gene primers within the assay. To quantify the absolute abundance of each unique TCRbeta CDR3 rearrangement, sequence reads were collapsed and filtered. For each sample, productive Simpson clonality was calculated as the square root of Simpson's diversity index across productive rearrangements. TCRdb re-hosts the immuneACCESS table, in-frame sequences only. Its copies lack some clones; in the studies checked, an unresolved V gene accounts for under half of them, and the cause for the rest is not known. Clone size and V and J calls were adopted from that table, with D and trimming inferred from the DNA. The sample records around 260,000 clones, around four fifths of which are singletons. About 4.6% of the sample is taken by the ten largest.

A second Seattle source provided samples from volunteer blood donors who had recovered from COVID-19. Collaborating institutions collected whole blood in K2EDTA tubes following their own protocols. For TCRbeta analysis, collaborators shipped samples in one of three forms: frozen whole blood, isolated PBMCs, or DNA extracted from either of those sample types. This clonotype was sampled from a man aged 55-75 years who had recovered from COVID-19. The source material was peripheral blood.

CDR3 protein: CASSVDGGNEKLFF. The DNA sequence is given as TGTGCCAGCAGCGTGGACGGGGGAAATGAAAAACTGTTTTTT. The V gene is TRBV7-9 and the J gene is TRBJ1-4; the D gene is perhaps TRBD1, on 5 matching bases. The CDR3 holds 14 amino acids from the cysteine to the phenylalanine. CDR3 DNA is the only sequence kept; it has 42 bases, read in frame from the first base. The germline V gene (reference sequence) provides CDR1 SEHNR and CDR2 FQNEAQ. V is cut by 5 bases and J by 5 bases, and the space between the germline ends is 12 bases.